Following are 5 T cell receptor beta chains from one sample sequenced in a study of blood T cell repertoires in COVID-19. The method was immunoSEQ multiplex PCR; TCRdb's version includes in-frame clones alone and lacks a portion of them. The sample shows 250,000 to 350,000 clones, 80% to 95% of them seen only once. The specimen sequenced was peripheral blood. The receptors were gathered from a woman aged 25 to 39 with COVID-19, enrolled during active disease.

J is TRBJ2-7 and V is TRBV29-1, with TRBD1 matching 10 bases. V trimming: 6 bases; J trimming: 4 bases; junction bases outside the gene matches: 12. This CDR3 is 15 amino acids long. Germline V gene data show CDR1 as SQVTM and CDR2 as ANQGSEA. The CDR3 sequence: CSVRGGQGRNYEQYF. Written as DNA, the CDR3 is TGCAGCGTCAGGGGGGGACAGGGGAGAAATTACGAGCAGTACTTC.

This chain connects TRBV21-1 to TRBJ2-7; the D call TRBD2 from the table was never checked on the DNA. TRBV21-1 is annotated as a pseudogene. The CDR3 totals 14 residues. CDR3 sequence: CASSKGVAHYEQYF. As DNA, the CDR3 is TGTGCCAGCAGCAAAGGGGTAGCCCACTACGAGCAGTACTTC.

The CDR3 loop is CASSRGTSGSTDTQYF. As DNA, the CDR3 is TGCGCCAGCAGCCGGGGGACTAGCGGGAGTACAGATACGCAGTATTTT. V gene TRBV4-1 combines with J gene TRBJ2-3, with TRBD2 identical over 14 bases. Germline V gene sequence: CDR1 MGHRA, CDR2 YSYEKL. This CDR3 is 16 amino acids long. J lost 3 bases, V lost 4 bases, and 3 bases had no gene match.

V and J are TRBV6-5 and TRBJ2-7, with a possible D match to TRBD1 (6 bases). V was trimmed by 8 bases and J by 0 bases, leaving 11 bases between them. The germline V gene encodes CDR1 MNHEY and CDR2 SVGAGI. The CDR3 contains 13 residues. The CDR3 coding sequence is TGTGCCAGCTCCCAGGGGTCCTCCTACGAGCAGTACTTC. The encoded protein is CASSQGSSYEQYF.

The chain employs TRBV3-1 (or the pseudogene TRBV3-2) and TRBJ2-7, with D perhaps matching TRBD1 (6 bases). V shed 6 bases and J shed 3 bases, with 12 bases lying between them. The CDR3 is 13 amino acids. Per germline, CDR1 LGHDT and CDR2 YNNKEL (reference sequence). The CDR3 region is CASSFAGDYEQYF. CDR3 coding DNA: TGTGCCAGCAGTTTTGCAGGGGACTACGAGCAGTACTTC.